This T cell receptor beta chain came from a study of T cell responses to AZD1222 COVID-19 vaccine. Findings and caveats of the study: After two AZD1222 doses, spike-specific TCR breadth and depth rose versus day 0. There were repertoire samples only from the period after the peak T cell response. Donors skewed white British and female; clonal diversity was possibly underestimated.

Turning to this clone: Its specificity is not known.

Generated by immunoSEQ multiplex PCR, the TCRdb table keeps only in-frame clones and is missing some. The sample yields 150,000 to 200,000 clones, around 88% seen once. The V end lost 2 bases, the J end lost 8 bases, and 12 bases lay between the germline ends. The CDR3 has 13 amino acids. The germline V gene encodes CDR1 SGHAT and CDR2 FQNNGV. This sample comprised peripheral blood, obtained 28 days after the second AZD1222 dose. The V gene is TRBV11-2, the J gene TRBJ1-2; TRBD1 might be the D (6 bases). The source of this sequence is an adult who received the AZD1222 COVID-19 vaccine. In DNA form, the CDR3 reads TGTGCCAGCAGCTTACCAGGGGTCGGCGGCTACACCTTC. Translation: CASSLPGVGGYTF.